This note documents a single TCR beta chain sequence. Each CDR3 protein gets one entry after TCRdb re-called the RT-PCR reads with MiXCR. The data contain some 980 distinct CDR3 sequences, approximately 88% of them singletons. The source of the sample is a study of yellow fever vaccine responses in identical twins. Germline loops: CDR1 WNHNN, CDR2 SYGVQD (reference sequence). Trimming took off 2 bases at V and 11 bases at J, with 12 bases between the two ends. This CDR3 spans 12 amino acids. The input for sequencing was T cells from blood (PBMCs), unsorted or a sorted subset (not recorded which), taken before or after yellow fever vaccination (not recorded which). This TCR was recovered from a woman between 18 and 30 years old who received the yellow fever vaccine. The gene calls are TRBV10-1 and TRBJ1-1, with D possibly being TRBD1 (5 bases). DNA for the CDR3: TGCGCCAGCAGTGAGGGGGACCGGGGGGCTTTCTTT. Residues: CASSEGDRGAFF.